This TCR beta chain was sequenced in a study of blood T cell repertoires in COVID-19. Study at large: Samples came from the United States, Italy and Spain, spanning acute and convalescent COVID-19. The analysed material was cDNA or gDNA that came from T cells, B-cell-depleted T cells, or PBMCs.

Allocation to cohorts depended on clinical history reported by the participants. Donors in Cohort 3 who had recovered were those with two negative PCRs, healthcare professional clearance, or resolution of their symptoms. Germline CDR1 is SGHTA and CDR2 is FQGNSA. There are 16 residues in the CDR3. V was pared by 4 bases and J by 7 bases, with 7 bases of the junction left unmatched. Some clones are missing from TCRdb's copy, which holds only in-frame ones; the method was immunoSEQ multiplex PCR. The sample yields approximately 400,000 clones, about 87% seen once. The receptor was derived from a man aged 30 to 45 who had recovered from COVID-19. Sequencing was performed on PBMCs or T cells enriched from blood (not recorded which). The chain carries TRBV7-2 and TRBJ2-1, with TRBD2 matching over 13 bases. The CDR3, as DNA: TGTGCCAGCAGCTCTCGACTAGCGGGGGGACGGAATGAGCAGTTCTTC. Residues: CASSSRLAGGRNEQFF.